This passage covers 10 T cell receptor beta chains from one sample sequenced in a study of control samples from healthy donors and cancer patients. Profiling relied on immunoSEQ multiplex PCR, and the TCRdb table lists in-frame clones only, not all of them. This sample has under 200,000 clones, with 91% found just once. Sequenced sample: blood. All receptors derive from a woman aged 25 to 45 in good health.

The chain joins TRBV30 to TRBJ1-4, with 8 bases lining up with TRBD1. V was clipped by 2 bases and J by 4 bases; unmatched bases: 6. The CDR3 sequence is 15 residues long. Per germline, CDR1 GTSNPN and CDR2 SVGIG (reference sequence). In DNA, the CDR3 is TGTGCCTGGAGTATCCGGACAGGGTATAATGAAAAACTGTTTTTT. Translating gives CAWSIRTGYNEKLFF.

This chain links TRBV5-4 with TRBJ1-4; TRBD1 might be the D (5 bases). Germline V gene data show CDR1 as SGHNT and CDR2 as YYREEE (reference sequence). V was trimmed by 0 bases and J by 3 bases, leaving 6 bases between them. The CDR3 loop spans 14 amino acids. The CDR3 bases are TGTGCCAGCAGCTTGGGGGGGTCTAATGAAAAACTGTTTTTT. Translating it yields CASSLGGSNEKLFF.

The V call is TRBV20-1, the J call TRBJ1-4; 9 positions match TRBD1. The CDR3 loop spans 14 amino acids. Germline trimming cut 3 bases from V and 8 bases from J; bases unmatched to any gene: 7. Germline V CDR1 and CDR2: DFQATT, SNEGSKA (reference sequence). CDR3 sequence reads: CSASPGQGGEKLFF. In DNA, the CDR3 is TGCAGTGCTAGTCCGGGACAGGGTGGCGAAAAACTGTTTTTT.

The J gene is TRBJ1-1, the V gene TRBV18, with TRBD1 matching over 11 bases. The CDR3 consists of 14 residues. Germline V CDR1 and CDR2: KGHSH, LQKENI. After removal of 4 bases from V and 3 bases from J, the junction contained 1 base not matched to a gene. CDR3 bases: TGTGCCAGCTCACGGGACAGGGGGGACACTGAAGCTTTCTTT. This codes for CASSRDRGDTEAFF.

V usage is TRBV27 and J usage is TRBJ2-6; no clear D. Trimming stripped 6 bases from V and 2 bases from J, with 11 bases between. CDR1 and CDR2 (germline): MNHEY, SMNVEV (reference sequence). The CDR3 sequence is 15 residues long. CDR3: CASRHGSAGANVLTF. The DNA for the CDR3 is TGTGCCAGCAGGCACGGGTCGGCTGGGGCCAACGTCCTGACTTTC.

This clone was seen only once. J is TRBJ2-3 and V is TRBV7-8; possibly TRBD2 for D (5 bases). This CDR3 contains 14 residues. V was trimmed by 3 bases and J by 1 base, leaving 8 bases between them. Germline V gene lookup returns CDR1 SGHVS and CDR2 FQNEAQ. The DNA for the CDR3 is TGTGCCAGCAGCTTCCAAGCGGGCACAGATACGCAGTATTTT. Encoded protein: CASSFQAGTDTQYF.

Points on this clone: The same CDR3 arises from other DNA sequences in this sample as well. The chain recombines TRBV6-4 with TRBJ2-3; D is perhaps TRBD2 (6 bases). This CDR3 spans 15 amino acids. Germline V CDR1 and CDR2: MRHNA, SNTAGT. The V end lost 0 bases, the J end lost 1 base, and 8 bases lay between the germline ends. The CDR3 sequence is CASSDSGGGTDTQYF. The CDR3 bases are TGTGCCAGCAGTGACTCGGGCGGGGGCACAGATACGCAGTATTTT.

This clone has just a few counts. The chain is built from TRBV4-2 and TRBJ1-4; 10 bases align to TRBD1. This CDR3 comprises 16 residues. The V segment lost 3 bases and the J segment 6 bases; nucleotides outside the gene matches: 7. The germline CDR1 and CDR2 sequences are LGHNA and YNFKEQ. The CDR3 nucleotides are TGTGCCAGCAGCCAGGGTAGACAGGGGGCGCATGAAAAACTGTTTTTT. Amino acids: CASSQGRQGAHEKLFF.

The chain uses TRBV11-2 and TRBJ2-1; D gene ambiguous. The V end lost 2 bases, the J end lost 3 bases, and 2 bases lay between the germline ends. The germline V gene has CDR1 SGHAT and CDR2 FQNNGV. The CDR3 sequence is 12 residues long. The CDR3: CASSLIYNEQFF. The CDR3 bases are TGTGCCAGCAGCTTAATCTACAATGAGCAGTTCTTC.

The rearrangement links TRBV19 to TRBJ2-3, with a tentative D call TRBD2 (7 bases). The CDR3 consists of 16 residues. CDR1 is LNHDA and CDR2 is SQIVND in the germline V gene (reference sequence). The V end lost 3 bases, the J end lost 0 bases, and 13 bases lay between the germline ends. The CDR3 is CASSIRGGHSTDTQYF. CDR3 in DNA: TGTGCCAGTAGTATTAGGGGGGGCCACAGCACAGATACGCAGTATTTT.